The 22 T cell receptor beta chains below come from one sample, sequenced in a study of read filtering for tumor transcriptome and immune sequencing (dated by TCRdb to the early 2020s). Sequencer: Illumina HiSeq 4000. TCR libraries were constructed from roughly 400 ng RNA using the Immunoverse kit, and molecular barcoded adaptors covering alpha/delta and beta/gamma chains were employed. The public reads were quality trimmed at Q25 with fastp and then assembled into clones with MiXCR by TCRdb, keeping productive beta chains. CDR3 protein duplicates are merged, each entry listing the most common genes and DNA. Counted in this sample were 130,000 or so distinct CDR3 sequences; roughly 13% of them appeared once. More than 6.5% of the sample is held by the ten biggest clonotypes. Sequenced material: a population of CD138-negative cells sorted from bone marrow. According to the study, the label for this sample's cell subset or site signals: bone marrow mononuclear cells depleted of CD138+ plasma/myeloma cells by negative magnetic selection. Source of these receptors: a donor aged 40 or older with multiple myeloma.

There are many counts of this clonotype. V is TRBV6-1 and J is TRBJ2-3; D perhaps matches TRBD1 (5 bases). Germline V gives CDR1 MNHNS, CDR2 SASEGT. The CDR3 has 11 residues. V gave up 8 bases and J gave up 5 bases, with 8 bases separating them. The CDR3 reads CASLREDTQYF. Written as DNA, the CDR3 is TGTGCCAGCCTCAGGGAAGATACGCAGTATTTT.

This clonotype was seen repeatedly, ten times or more. The J gene is TRBJ2-2, the V gene TRBV7-9, with 7 bases fitting TRBD1. Per the germline V gene, CDR1 is SEHNR and CDR2 is FQNEAQ (reference sequence). Unmatched junction bases numbered 12, after V lost 2 bases and J lost 6 bases. The CDR3 is 17 amino acids. This CDR3 is CASSLMVGTVGPGELFF. The DNA of the CDR3 is TGTGCCAGCAGCTTAATGGTCGGGACAGTTGGCCCCGGGGAGCTGTTTTTT.

This clonotype was counted ten times or more. The V and J genes are TRBV5-4 and TRBJ2-7; 9 bases are a match to TRBD1. Germline V gene data show CDR1 as SGHNT and CDR2 as YYREEE (reference sequence). This CDR3 comprises 14 residues. The ends lost 3 bases at V and 4 bases at J; junction bases unmatched: 5. CDR3 DNA sequence: TGTGCCAGCAGCTCGGGACAGGGTTATTACGAGCAGTACTTC. This sequence encodes CASSSGQGYYEQYF.

This clonotype was recorded many times. The chain has TRBV7-9 and TRBJ2-3; no definite D call. Trimming left V 5 bases short and J 2 bases short, with 8 bases between. The germline V gene encodes CDR1 SEHNR and CDR2 FQNEAQ (reference sequence). The CDR3 covers 13 residues. CDR3 in amino acids: CASSPRNTDTQYF. CDR3 coding DNA: TGTGCCAGCAGCCCCAGAAACACAGATACGCAGTATTTT.

The chain couples TRBV18 to TRBJ1-1, with D hard to call. Deletions cut 2 bases from V and 2 bases from J, with 12 bases between. Looked up from germline, CDR1 is KGHSH and CDR2 is LQKENI. This CDR3 contains 15 residues. CDR3 residues: CASSPRTRRNTEAFF. CDR3 nucleotides: TGTGCCAGCTCACCAAGGACCCGCCGAAACACTGAAGCTTTCTTT.

Ten or more counts support this clonotype. The chain couples TRBV6-5 to TRBJ2-3; D may be TRBD1 (5 bases). Germline values: CDR1 MNHEY, CDR2 SVGAGI. The CDR3 totals 12 residues. Trimming shortened V by 4 bases and J by 11 bases, and 13 bases separated the two germline ends. The DNA for the CDR3 is TGTGCCAGCAGTTCTCCCTCCGGACAGCAGTATTTT. This codes for CASSSPSGQQYF.

This clonotype occurred a few times. This rearrangement joins TRBV28 to TRBJ1-1, with D maybe TRBD1 (5 bases). V lost 4 bases and J lost 1, with 19 bases in between. Germline CDR1 and CDR2: MDHEN and SYDVKM. This CDR3 is built from 17 residues. DNA for the CDR3: TGTGCCAGCAGTTCTTCCGGGACGGCGAACCAGAACACTGAAGCTTTCTTT. It is translated as CASSSSGTANQNTEAFF. Full variable domain (rest looked up from reference TRBV28 and TRBJ1-1): DVKVTQSSRYLVKRTGEKVFLECVQDMDHENMFWYRQDPGLGLRLIYFSYDVKMKEKGDIPEGYSVSREKKERFSLILESASTNQTSMYLCASSSSGTANQNTEAFFGQGTRLTVV.

The table lists this clonotype with many counts. The chain combines TRBV27 with TRBJ2-5, with 10 bases aligning to TRBD1. The CDR3 is 15 residues long. The germline gives CDR1 MNHEY, CDR2 SMNVEV (reference sequence). The junction had 8 bases not matched to a gene; V was cut back by 5 bases and J by 5 bases. CDR3 in amino acids: CASSIGQGGRETQYF. Here the CDR3 DNA reads TGTGCCAGCAGTATAGGACAGGGGGGTCGGGAGACCCAGTACTTC.

This clonotype has more than one count but fewer than ten. A read error may account for a junction end that differs from germline. The gene calls are TRBV6-2 or TRBV6-3 and TRBJ2-1, with D possibly matching TRBD2 (5 bases). There are 15 residues in the CDR3. Per germline, CDR1 MNHEY and CDR2 SVGEGT. CDR3 loop: CASGYQAEGYNEQFF. DNA of the CDR3: TGTGCCAGCGGTTACCAAGCAGAGGGCTACAATGAGCAGTTCTTC.

This clonotype was recorded at least ten times. The chain uses TRBV6-5 and TRBJ2-5; 11 nucleotides match TRBD2. Looked up from germline, CDR1 is MNHEY and CDR2 is SVGAGI. The CDR3 is 16 residues long. V was pared by 4 bases and J by 0 bases, with 4 bases of the junction left unmatched. The CDR3 spells CASSSTGLADQETQYF. The DNA of the CDR3 is TGTGCCAGCAGTTCGACGGGACTAGCGGACCAAGAGACCCAGTACTTC.

This clonotype came up many times. The CDR3 nucleotides read TGCGCCAGCAGTGAGGAAGCGGGTCTAGCCAAAAACATTCAGTACTTC. Translating gives CASSEEAGLAKNIQYF. The V and J genes are TRBV10-2 and TRBJ2-4, with TRBD2 as a possible D gene (6 bases). V shed 2 bases and J shed 0 bases, with 11 bases lying between them. Germline assignment: CDR1 WSHSY and CDR2 SAAADI. The length of the CDR3 is 16 residues.

This clonotype appeared many times. This chain uses TRBV6-6 with TRBJ2-7; TRBD2 matches 8 bases. The germline gives CDR1 MNHNY, CDR2 SVGAGI (reference sequence). The CDR3 covers 16 residues. With V trimmed by 2 bases and J by 0 bases, 6 bases remained unmatched. DNA of the CDR3: TGTGCCAGCAGTTACGCCGGGGGGACTAGCTCCTACGAGCAGTACTTC. It encodes CASSYAGGTSSYEQYF.

This clonotype occurred many times. The CDR3 DNA is TGTGCCAGCTCCCGGGAGGGCTTGTACAATGAGCAGTTCTTC. Translation: CASSREGLYNEQFF. The chain combines TRBV27 with TRBJ2-1, with 8 bases that match TRBD2. The CDR3 extends over 14 amino acids. With V trimmed by 8 bases and J by 4 bases, 7 bases remained unmatched. Germline assignment: CDR1 MNHEY and CDR2 SMNVEV (reference sequence).

This clonotype was recorded many times. The chain combines TRBV10-3 with TRBJ2-1; TRBD2 agrees at 13 bases. V was clipped by 4 bases and J by 7 bases; unmatched bases: 16. CDR3 length: 19 amino acids. Per germline, CDR1 ENHRY and CDR2 SYGVKD. The CDR3 here is CAISVELAGGPGLRNEQFF. CDR3 nucleotide sequence: TGTGCCATCAGTGTCGAACTAGCGGGAGGGCCAGGGCTTCGTAATGAGCAGTTCTTC.

This clonotype was seen more than once but under ten times. The chain is built from TRBV29-1 and TRBJ2-7; 8 bases map to TRBD2. The germline CDR1 and CDR2 sequences are SQVTM and ANQGSEA. The CDR3 runs to 15 residues. V lost 2 bases, J lost 1 base, and 7 bases stayed unmatched. The CDR3 DNA sequence: TGCAGCGTTGAAACTGGACTAGCTGGTTCCTACGAGCAGTACTTC. Its translation is CSVETGLAGSYEQYF.

This clonotype was counted many times. The CDR3 sequence is CASSPRLADRTDTQYF. CDR3 sequence (DNA): TGCGCCAGCAGCCCCCGACTAGCGGATCGGACAGATACGCAGTATTTT. The chain is built from TRBV4-1 and TRBJ2-3; 9 nucleotides agree with TRBD2. Germline CDR1 reads MGHRA; CDR2 reads YSYEKL. V dropped 4 bases and J dropped 3; count of bases not matched to a gene: 8. The CDR3 is 16 amino acids.

As to this clonotype: Given a much more abundant clone one base away, this may be a read error. The V and J genes are TRBV29-1 and TRBJ1-1, with a possible D match to TRBD1 (5 bases). This CDR3 has 15 amino acids. The germline gives CDR1 SQVTM, CDR2 ANQGSEA. This CDR3 reads CGVEDQAGWGTEAFF. The CDR3 DNA is TGCGGCGTTGAAGATCAAGCAGGGTGGGGAACTGAAGCTTTCTTT.

This clonotype was seen many times. The rearrangement uses TRBV7-9 and TRBJ2-6; D not resolved. This CDR3 has 14 residues. Between the trimmed V and J ends, which lost 1 base and 2 bases, there was a span of 3 bases. Germline CDR1 is SEHNR and CDR2 is FQNEAQ (reference sequence). The CDR3 sequence: CASSLGPGANVLTF. DNA of the CDR3: TGTGCCAGCAGCTTAGGTCCTGGGGCCAACGTCCTGACTTTC.

Many counts were recorded for this clonotype. V is TRBV6-2 or TRBV6-3 and J is TRBJ2-1; either TRBD1 or TRBD2 may fit D (5 bases each). Trimming took off 8 bases at V and 3 bases at J, with 17 bases between the two ends. CDR3 size: 15 residues. The germline V gene has CDR1 MNHEY and CDR2 SVGEGT. DNA for the CDR3: TGTGCCAGCGGCCCGGGGCGACGGATCTACAATGAGCAGTTCTTC. It is translated as CASGPGRRIYNEQFF.

V usage is TRBV19 and J usage is TRBJ2-3; 13 nucleotides agree with TRBD2. J lost 5 bases, V lost 3 bases, and 14 bases had no gene match. The germline V gene encodes CDR1 LNHDA and CDR2 SQIVND (reference sequence). The CDR3 runs to 19 residues. CDR3 protein: CASSMGGWGLAGRLDTQYF. The DNA for the CDR3 is TGTGCCAGTAGTATGGGCGGTTGGGGACTAGCGGGAAGGCTAGATACGCAGTATTTT.

This clonotype has a count of ten or more. The chain employs TRBV3-1 and TRBJ2-1, with TRBD2 identical over 13 bases. Germline V gives CDR1 LGHDT, CDR2 YNNKEL (reference sequence). Trimming took 1 base from V and 8 from J; bases not matched to a gene: 5. This CDR3 region has 16 residues. In nucleotides, the CDR3 is TGTGCCAGCAGCCAAGGGACTAGCGGGAGAGGAGATGAGCAGTTCTTC. Protein product: CASSQGTSGRGDEQFF.

This clonotype was counted many times. The chain employs TRBV15 and TRBJ2-5; 9 nucleotides line up with TRBD2. The germline CDR1 and CDR2 sequences are LNHNV and YYDKDF (reference sequence). The CDR3 is 15 residues long. Trimming took 5 bases from V and 2 from J; bases not matched to a gene: 6. DNA for the CDR3: TGTGCCACCAGCGCCGGGCTAGCGGGACAAGAGACCCAGTACTTC. This translates into CATSAGLAGQETQYF.